Ten or more counts support the clone carrying this T cell receptor (beta chain). Its antigen is as yet unknown. These data come from a study of breast tumors, draining lymph nodes, adjacent tissues. Whole-study results and caveats: Tumor TCR diversity was below lymph nodes but above nontumor tissue. The lymph node origin of tumor T cells was framed as consistent with a hypothesis, not demonstrated. Findings are consistent with lymph node origin and intratumoral expansion of most tumor T cells. Luminal-like breast cancer showed significantly greater tumor-nontumor repertoire similarity than basal-like breast cancer did.

Via MiXCR, TCRdb re-called the multiplex PCR reads, giving one row per CDR3 protein. Here the sample spans about 110,000 distinct CDR3 sequences, 30% being singletons. The CDR3 is 12 residues long. The ends were cut back, 5 bases at V and 7 bases at J, with 11 bases in the middle. Per the germline V gene, CDR1 is SGHTA and CDR2 is FQGTGA. Axillary draining lymph nodes of breast cancer patients supplied the node samples. This chain uses TRBV7-3 with TRBJ1-2; D is possibly TRBD1 (5 bases). The sample was axillary lymph node tissue. The receptor was isolated from a female donor with breast cancer. Some clones in this sample may be carry-over from other donors' samples. The CDR3 loop reads CASSHPGLGYTF. The CDR3 nucleotides read TGTGCCAGCAGCCACCCGGGGCTTGGCTACACCTTC.